This T cell receptor (beta chain) was documented in a study of CD8 T cells in ankylosing spondylitis. The V gene's germline CDR1 is KGHSH and CDR2 LQKENI. V was trimmed by 3 bases and J by 4 bases, leaving 9 bases between them. The CDR3 loop spans 13 amino acids. At least ten counts were recorded for this clonotype. TCRdb ran MiXCR on the 5' RACE reads and lists one entry per CDR3 protein. The sample comprises under 300,000 distinct CDR3 sequences, around 9.2% of which are singletons, and approximately 6.3% rests with the top ten. Sequenced: blood, either unsorted or a sorted T cell fraction (not recorded which). This receptor was obtained from a male donor with ankylosing spondylitis or in good health (not recorded which). The chain has TRBV18 and TRBJ1-2; perhaps TRBD1 as D (6 bases). The CDR3 sequence: CASSPGRGYGYTF. The CDR3 coding sequence is TGTGCCAGCTCACCGGGCAGGGGCTATGGCTACACCTTC. Drawing the rest from reference TRBV18 and TRBJ1-2, the complete variable domain is NAGVMQNPRHLVRRRGQEARLRCSPMKGHSHVYWYRQLPEEGLKFMVYLQKENIIDESGMPKERFSAEFPKEGPSILRIQQVVRGDSAAYFCASSPGRGYGYTFGSGTRLTVV.